These 25 T cell receptor beta chains came from one sample sequenced in a study of CD8 T cells in Susac syndrome. The authors reverse transcribed roughly 0.5 to 1 ug RNA with random hexamers. TCRdb analysed the immunoSEQ multiplex PCR reads with MiXCR anew, one entry per CDR3 protein. The sample lists roughly 130,000 distinct CDR3 sequences; over 90% were seen once. Specimen: CD4+ T cells from PBMCs. Receptors were obtained from a human donor in good health.

The genes are TRBV27 and TRBJ1-2; unclear D gene. V was pared by 6 bases and J by 0 bases, with 5 bases between. Germline lookup yields CDR1 MNHEY and CDR2 SMNVEV (reference sequence). The CDR3 has 12 residues. The CDR3: CASSTANYGYTF. The CDR3 nucleotides are TGTGCCAGCAGCACAGCTAACTATGGCTACACCTTC.

This chain joins TRBV7-9 and TRBJ2-7, with 12 bases fitting TRBD1. The V segment lost 6 bases and the J segment 5 bases; nucleotides outside the gene matches: 8. The CDR3 runs to 15 residues. CDR1 is SEHNR, CDR2 FQNEAQ, per germline (reference sequence). CDR3 sequence (DNA): TGTGCCAGCAGACCTTCCGGGACAGGGGGCCACGAGCAGTACTTC. Its translation is CASRPSGTGGHEQYF.

This clonotype showed up just once. This chain links TRBV10-3 with TRBJ2-3; D gene ambiguous. The CDR3 sequence is 14 residues long. The V and J ends lost 3 bases and 2 bases respectively, with 9 bases between them. Per the germline V gene, CDR1 is ENHRY and CDR2 is SYGVKD. CDR3 bases: TGTGCCATCAGTGACGGCGGATACACAGATACGCAGTATTTT. This encodes CAISDGGYTDTQYF.

This clonotype was counted a single time. V and J are TRBV3-1 and TRBJ1-1, with D perhaps matching TRBD1 (6 bases). The V gene lost 3 bases and the J gene lost 1 base, with 9 bases spanning the gap. The CDR3 contains 14 residues. Germline CDR1 reads LGHDT; CDR2 reads YNNKEL (reference sequence). The CDR3 loop is CASSQWDKNTEAFF. The CDR3, as DNA: TGTGCCAGCAGCCAGTGGGACAAGAACACTGAAGCTTTCTTT.

The chain has TRBV6-5 and TRBJ2-1, with 12 positions matching TRBD2. CDR1 and CDR2 (germline): MNHEY, SVGAGI. CDR3 length equals 16 residues. The trim removed 4 bases at V and 4 bases at J, leaving 5 bases unmatched. CDR3 region: CASSSILAGGYNEQFF. The CDR3 nucleotides read TGTGCCAGCAGTTCTATACTAGCGGGAGGATACAATGAGCAGTTCTTC.

The chain links TRBV19 to TRBJ1-2; TRBD1 matches at 7 bases. The CDR3 has 17 amino acids. CDR1 is LNHDA and CDR2 is SQIVND in the germline V gene (reference sequence). Trimming at V came to 6 bases and at J to 2 bases, leaving 15 bases not matched to a gene. CDR3 sequence reads: CASSSPDRSLRNYGYTF. CDR3 sequence (DNA): TGTGCCAGTAGCTCCCCGGACAGGTCCCTGAGAAACTATGGCTACACCTTC.

This sequence joins TRBV23-1 and TRBJ1-3; possibly TRBD1 for D (5 bases). TRBV23-1 is an ORF for which the function is uncertain. The CDR3 contains 17 residues. Trimming cost V 2 bases and J 2 bases, with 16 bases left between them. The CDR3 here is CASSQPGPAGTGNTIYF. CDR3 DNA: TGCGCCAGCAGTCAACCGGGACCCGCGGGAACTGGAAACACCATATATTTT.

The CDR3 DNA follows: TGTGCCAGCAGCAAACCCGGGACAGGGTACAACGAGCAGTACTTC. Translation: CASSKPGTGYNEQYF. The chain is built from TRBV6-5 and TRBJ2-7, with 9 positions matching TRBD1. Trimming at V came to 6 bases and at J to 5 bases, leaving 11 bases not matched to a gene. Germline lookup yields CDR1 MNHEY and CDR2 SVGAGI. The CDR3 has 15 residues.

This clonotype has only one observation. V is TRBV7-6 and J is TRBJ2-2; D gene uncertain. The CDR3 length is 15 residues. V was cut by 4 bases and J by 2 bases, with 11 bases left in between. Germline V gene sequence: CDR1 SGHVS, CDR2 FNYEAQ. The CDR3 here is CASSSQSRNTGELFF. In DNA form, the CDR3 reads TGTGCCAGCAGCTCCCAATCTCGCAACACCGGGGAGCTGTTTTTT.

This clonotype was counted a few times. J is TRBJ2-7 and V is TRBV30; D is possibly TRBD2 (6 bases). This CDR3 has 14 residues. CDR1 and CDR2 from the germline V gene are GTSNPN and SVGIG (reference sequence). V was cut by 1 base and J by 2 bases, with 12 bases left in between. DNA of the CDR3: TGTGCCTGGAGTGGGGATAGCGGTCCCTACGAGCAGTACTTC. Protein: CAWSGDSGPYEQYF.

The V gene is TRBV18, the J gene TRBJ2-5, with 7 bases fitting TRBD1. The CDR3 sequence is 13 residues long. Germline V gene lookup returns CDR1 KGHSH and CDR2 LQKENI. V trimming: 8 bases; J trimming: 2 bases; junction bases outside the gene matches: 5. The chain's CDR3 is CASTGDEQETQYF. The CDR3 DNA follows: TGTGCCAGCACAGGGGATGAGCAAGAGACCCAGTACTTC.

The rearrangement links TRBV27 to TRBJ1-1; 10 bases match TRBD1. V lost 6 bases and J lost 3; bases outside the gene matches: 7. This CDR3 is built from 15 residues. CDR1 and CDR2 (germline): MNHEY, SMNVEV (reference sequence). The CDR3 nucleotides are TGTGCCAGCAGGCTAAACGGACAGGGGGACACTGAAGCTTTCTTT. Protein: CASRLNGQGDTEAFF.

The rearrangement uses TRBV9 and TRBJ2-2, with TRBD2 matching over 8 bases. V shed 1 base, J shed 2 bases, and the junction held 4 bases outside the gene matches. The CDR3 contains 16 residues. Germline V lookup: CDR1 SGDLS, CDR2 YYNGEE. CDR3 residues: CASSVTSGRNTGELFF. CDR3 bases: TGTGCCAGCAGCGTAACCAGCGGGAGAAACACCGGGGAGCTGTTTTTT.

The chain's CDR3 is CASSLSGGQDYGYTF. The DNA for the CDR3 is TGTGCCAGCAGTTTAAGCGGGGGACAGGACTATGGCTACACCTTC. The V call is TRBV27, the J call TRBJ1-2, with 8 bases matching TRBD1. Germline V lookup: CDR1 MNHEY, CDR2 SMNVEV (reference sequence). J was trimmed by 3 bases and V by 2 bases; bases with no gene match: 5. There are 15 residues in the CDR3.

This chain joins TRBV28 and TRBJ2-5; no clear D. The CDR3 has 13 residues. Trimming cost V 3 bases and J 2 bases, with 7 bases left between them. Germline CDR1 reads MDHEN; CDR2 reads SYDVKM. CDR3 protein: CASSLAMQETQYF. For the CDR3, the DNA is TGTGCCAGCAGTTTGGCCATGCAAGAGACCCAGTACTTC.

The chain links TRBV19 to TRBJ2-6; no reliable D call. Trimming left V 1 base short and J 1 base short, with 8 bases between. The CDR3 has 16 residues. Germline assignment: CDR1 LNHDA and CDR2 SQIVND (reference sequence). The CDR3, as DNA: TGTGCCAGTAGTATAGTTTCAGGTTCTGGGGCCAACGTCCTGACTTTC. Translated: CASSIVSGSGANVLTF.

The J gene is TRBJ2-1, the V gene TRBV18; D not resolved. V lost 2 bases and J lost 7, with 6 bases in between. CDR3 size: 12 residues. From germline, CDR1 is KGHSH and CDR2 LQKENI. The CDR3 DNA sequence: TGTGCCAGCTCACCAGGGTGGAATGAGCAGTTCTTC. Translating gives CASSPGWNEQFF.

The chain carries TRBV11-2 and TRBJ1-5; unclear D gene. CDR1 and CDR2 from the germline V gene are SGHAT and FQNNGV. The CDR3 is 15 residues long. V lost 1 base and J lost 6, with 13 bases in between. DNA for the CDR3: TGTGCCAGCAGCTTAGGCTTGGGTTTGGGTCAGCCCCAGCATTTT. Translated: CASSLGLGLGQPQHF.

The rearrangement joins TRBV12-3 or TRBV12-4 to TRBJ2-7, with a possible D match to TRBD1 (6 bases). The CDR3 covers 14 residues. V gave up 8 bases and J gave up 5 bases, with 19 bases separating them. The CDR3 region is CASLTNRALDEQYF. The CDR3, as DNA: TGTGCCAGCTTGACCAACAGGGCCCTGGACGAGCAGTACTTC.

The chain uses TRBV5-1 and TRBJ2-5; D not resolved. There are 15 residues in the CDR3. V was pared by 3 bases and J by 2 bases, with 14 bases between. Germline CDR1 reads SGHRS; CDR2 reads YFSETQ. This CDR3 is CASSSLPGGQETQYF. CDR3 DNA: TGCGCCAGCAGCTCGCTTCCCGGTGGGCAAGAGACCCAGTACTTC.

The J gene is TRBJ2-7, the V gene TRBV29-1; D is uncertain. In germline, CDR1 is SQVTM, CDR2 ANQGSEA. Trimming took 6 bases from V and 7 from J, leaving 16 bases between them. The CDR3 spans 12 residues. The CDR3 nucleotides read TGCAGCGTGGACCTGGGCGGTCGTGAGCAGTACTTC. Its protein product is CSVDLGGREQYF.

The genes are TRBV27 and TRBJ2-5, with 11 bases lining up with TRBD2. This CDR3 region has 15 residues. V lost 7 bases to trimming and J lost 1 base; unmatched junction nucleotides: 5. Per the germline V gene, CDR1 is MNHEY and CDR2 is SMNVEV (reference sequence). CDR3 DNA sequence: TGTGCCAGCACACTAGCGGGAGTCCTCCAAGAGACCCAGTACTTC. This translates into CASTLAGVLQETQYF.

This chain uses TRBV10-3 with TRBJ2-3; D may be TRBD1 or TRBD2 (5 bases each). Trimming took off 0 bases at V and 4 bases at J, with 11 bases between the two ends. CDR1 is ENHRY and CDR2 is SYGVKD in the germline V gene. The CDR3 loop spans 15 amino acids. CDR3 protein: CAISESVGTADTQYF. The CDR3 DNA reads TGTGCCATCAGTGAGTCGGTCGGGACGGCAGATACGCAGTATTTT.

This clonotype was detected only once. V usage is TRBV28 and J usage is TRBJ2-7; 8 bases are a match to TRBD1. With 8 bases clipped from V and 5 bases from J, the junction kept 17 bases outside the gene matches. CDR3 length: 16 amino acids. Germline CDR1 MDHEN, CDR2 SYDVKM. As DNA, the CDR3 is TGTGCCAGCCCCTTAAAAAGGACAGGGCCTATCCACGAGCAGTACTTC. It specifies CASPLKRTGPIHEQYF.

CDR3 residues: CASPLVQYF. CDR3 in DNA: TGTGCCAGCCCTCTCGTGCAGTACTTC. The V call is TRBV28, the J call TRBJ2-7; D gene unclear. Deletions cut 8 bases from V and 9 bases from J, with 8 bases between. CDR3 length: 9 amino acids. Germline V gene lookup returns CDR1 MDHEN and CDR2 SYDVKM.